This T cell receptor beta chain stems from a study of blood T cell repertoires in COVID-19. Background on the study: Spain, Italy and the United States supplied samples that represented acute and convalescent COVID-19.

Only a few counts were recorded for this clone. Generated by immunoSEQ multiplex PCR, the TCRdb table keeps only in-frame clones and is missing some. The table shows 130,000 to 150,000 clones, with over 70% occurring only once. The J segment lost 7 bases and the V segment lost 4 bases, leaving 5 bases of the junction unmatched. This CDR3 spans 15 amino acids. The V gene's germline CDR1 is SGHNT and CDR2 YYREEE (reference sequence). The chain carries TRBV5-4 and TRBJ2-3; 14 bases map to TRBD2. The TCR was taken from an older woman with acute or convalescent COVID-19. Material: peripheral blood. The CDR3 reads CASSPGLAGVYTQYF. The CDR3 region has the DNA TGTGCCAGCAGCCCGGGACTAGCGGGAGTGTATACGCAGTATTTT.